This is a list of T cell receptor beta chains from one sample in a study of graft-versus-host responses after intestinal transplantation. Profiling relied on immunoSEQ multiplex PCR, and the TCRdb table lists in-frame clones only, not all of them. The table has 90,000 to 100,000 clones, roughly nine tenths seen once. No cognate antigen is known for these TCRs. Specimen: unstimulated CD8+ T cells sorted from spleen or lymph node cells, collected before intestinal transplant. The receptors were sampled from a human donor who received an intestinal transplant. Both conserved end residues are part of each CDR3. D genes are given only for firm matches. Size tells how often a clone was seen (once, few, many) or the class of an expanded clone, and some rows leave it out.

CDR3,DNA,D,J,size,V
CASSITSGLYNEQFF,TGTGCCAGTAGTATAACTAGCGGACTCTACAATGAGCAGTTCTTC,TRBD2,TRBJ2-1,.,TRBV19
CASSQVQGDFSSDEQYF,TGCGCCAGCAGCCAAGTGCAGGGGGATTTTTCGTCGGATGAGCAGTACTTC,TRBD1,TRBJ2-7,once,TRBV4-1
CASSPIRGLAGVETQYF,TGTGCCAGCAGTCCGATCCGTGGACTAGCGGGAGTAGAGACCCAGTACTTC,TRBD2,TRBJ2-5,.,TRBV27
CASSKLARDEQYF,TGTGCCAGCAGTAAACTAGCTAGGGACGAGCAGTACTTC,.,TRBJ2-7,.,TRBV6-1
CASSYTAGGGTDTQYF,TGTGCCAGCAGTTACACGGCGGGGGGAGGCACAGATACGCAGTATTTT,TRBD2,TRBJ2-3,.,TRBV6-5
CSAPDRSYGYTF,TGCAGCGCTCCAGACAGGAGCTATGGCTACACCTTC,.,TRBJ1-2,once,TRBV29-1
CACEQAHTEAFF,TGTGCCTGTGAACAGGCTCACACTGAAGCTTTCTTT,.,TRBJ1-1,.,TRBV9
CASSQEGQTSRSSYNGQFF,TGCGCCAGCAGCCAAGAGGGTCAGACTAGCAGGAGCTCCTACAATGGGCAGTTCTTC,TRBD2,TRBJ2-1,.,TRBV4-1
CASSIRTGGPNQPQHF,TGTGCCAGTAGTATTCGGACAGGGGGCCCCAATCAGCCCCAGCATTTT,TRBD1,TRBJ1-5,.,TRBV19
CATRRSAAQNTEAFF,TGTGCCACCAGGAGGAGTGCGGCCCAGAACACTGAAGCTTTCTTT,.,TRBJ1-1,.,TRBV15
CASSFVEGTEAFF,TGTGCCAGCAGTTTTGTGGAGGGAACTGAAGCTTTCTTT,.,TRBJ1-1,.,TRBV28
CASSDSSYGYTF,TGTGCCAGTAGTGACAGTTCCTATGGCTACACCTTC,.,TRBJ1-2,.,TRBV19